These 13 T cell receptor beta chains were all obtained from the same sample, sequenced in a study of T cell changes during pregnancy in multiple sclerosis. Some clones are missing from TCRdb's copy, which holds only in-frame ones; the method was immunoSEQ multiplex PCR. This repertoire shows about 56,000 clones, approximately 91% found once; its top ten account for less than 0.6%. Sequencing was performed on CD4+ T cells from peripheral blood mononuclear cells, taken in the third trimester of pregnancy. Every receptor here comes from a female donor with multiple sclerosis, enrolled in a pregnancy study.

The chain combines TRBV6-5 with TRBJ1-2, with a tentative D call TRBD1 (5 bases). The CDR3 is 16 residues long. Trimming removed 1 base from V and 0 bases from J, with 12 bases in between. Germline V gene data show CDR1 as MNHEY and CDR2 as SVGAGI. The CDR3: CASSYLAGPTNYGYTF. CDR3 coding DNA: TGTGCCAGCAGTTACTTGGCAGGGCCTACTAACTATGGCTACACCTTC.

The CDR3 sequence: CASSTGVGGYTF. In nucleotides, the CDR3 is TGTGCCAGCAGTACAGGGGTAGGAGGCTACACCTTC. The chain uses TRBV6-5 and TRBJ1-2, with 7 positions matching TRBD1. The V gene's germline CDR1 is MNHEY and CDR2 SVGAGI. The CDR3 loop spans 12 amino acids. Trimming took 5 bases from V and 8 from J; bases not matched to a gene: 5.

The genes are TRBV5-5 and TRBJ2-3; D possibly corresponds to TRBD2 (7 bases). Germline V gives CDR1 SGHKS, CDR2 YYEKEE (reference sequence). CDR3 length: 16 amino acids. Deletions cut 1 base from V and 2 bases from J, with 14 bases between. CDR3 nucleotides: TGTGCCAGCAGCTTGAGAGGGGGGGTTTCCACAGATACGCAGTATTTT. Translated, it gives CASSLRGGVSTDTQYF.

The chain uses TRBV11-2 and TRBJ2-7; TRBD2 matches at 8 bases. The CDR3 is 15 amino acids. Germline V gene lookup returns CDR1 SGHAT and CDR2 FQNNGV. V shed 3 bases, J shed 2 bases, and the junction held 6 bases outside the gene matches. The CDR3, as DNA: TGTGCCAGCAGCTTTGGAGCGGGGGCTACCTACGAGCAGTACTTC. Protein product: CASSFGAGATYEQYF.

The rearrangement joins TRBV29-1 to TRBJ1-1; D gene unclear. The V gene's germline CDR1 is SQVTM and CDR2 ANQGSEA. The CDR3 runs 11 residues. V lost 7 bases and J lost 8, with 14 bases in between. CDR3 loop: CSGFEGREAFF. Written as DNA, the CDR3 is TGCAGCGGATTTGAGGGTAGGGAAGCTTTCTTT.

This sequence joins TRBV7-6 and TRBJ1-3, with 7 nucleotides matching TRBD1. CDR3 size: 15 residues. CDR1 and CDR2 (germline): SGHVS, FNYEAQ. Trimming took 5 bases from V and 0 from J; bases not matched to a gene: 4. CDR3 sequence reads: CASSQTGHSGNTIYF. Here the CDR3 DNA reads TGTGCCAGCAGCCAGACAGGGCACTCTGGAAACACCATATATTTT.

V gene TRBV18 combines with J gene TRBJ1-1; no definite D call. The V end was cut by 5 bases, the J end by 1 base, with 14 bases between. This CDR3 contains 15 residues. Looked up from germline, CDR1 is KGHSH and CDR2 is LQKENI. The CDR3 DNA is TGTGCCAGCTCAAGCAAGGAGGTCGGGAACACTGAAGCTTTCTTT. Amino acids: CASSSKEVGNTEAFF.

This chain joins TRBV30 and TRBJ2-6; 7 positions match TRBD2. The CDR3 is made up of 18 amino acids. Germline V gene lookup returns CDR1 GTSNPN and CDR2 SVGIG (reference sequence). J was trimmed by 0 bases and V by 0 bases; bases with no gene match: 8. The DNA of the CDR3 is TGTGCCTGGAGTGTCCTAGCGGCCTTCTACTCTGGGGCCAACGTCCTGACTTTC. Translated, it gives CAWSVLAAFYSGANVLTF.

This clone was counted a few times. This chain connects TRBV20-1 to TRBJ1-1; D uncertain. CDR1 and CDR2 (germline): DFQATT, SNEGSKA (reference sequence). V lost 7 bases, J lost 7 bases, and 4 bases lay in between. The CDR3 loop spans 8 amino acids. CDR3: CSGHEAFF. The CDR3 DNA reads as TGCAGTGGACATGAAGCTTTCTTT.

The chain carries TRBV19 and TRBJ1-4; D not resolved. Germline V gene lookup returns CDR1 LNHDA and CDR2 SQIVND (reference sequence). The CDR3 has 16 residues. Trimming stripped 7 bases from V and 3 bases from J, with 18 bases between. The CDR3 nucleotides are TGTGCCAGTACCCCCACTGGACTCGCCGCTAATGAAAAACTGTTTTTT. Its translation is CASTPTGLAANEKLFF.

The rearrangement joins TRBV10-1 to TRBJ1-4, with TRBD1 identical over 7 bases. Germline V gene lookup returns CDR1 WNHNN and CDR2 SYGVQD (reference sequence). The V gene end was trimmed by 6 bases and the J gene end by 2 bases; junction bases not matched to a gene: 9. This CDR3 region has 16 residues. The CDR3 region is CASRGPGGTTNEKLFF. CDR3 in DNA: TGCGCCAGCAGAGGGCCAGGGGGGACGACTAATGAAAAACTGTTTTTT.

This clone was seen just once. This chain joins TRBV6-6 and TRBJ2-4; the D gene is possibly TRBD2 (5 bases). Germline CDR1 reads MNHNY; CDR2 reads SVGAGI (reference sequence). The CDR3 has 15 residues. Between the trimmed V and J ends, which lost 0 bases and 0 bases, there was a span of 6 bases. CDR3 DNA sequence: TGTGCCAGCAGTTACTCCCGGGAAGCCAAAAACATTCAGTACTTC. This gives the protein CASSYSREAKNIQYF.

The V call is TRBV14, the J call TRBJ1-4, with D tentatively TRBD1 (6 bases). CDR3 length: 15 residues. CDR1 and CDR2 from the germline V gene are SGHDN and FVKESK. V was trimmed by 5 bases and J by 6 bases, leaving 16 bases between them. CDR3 loop: CASSSSAAGDEKLFF. CDR3 bases: TGTGCCAGCAGCTCAAGCGCGGCAGGGGATGAAAAACTGTTTTTT.